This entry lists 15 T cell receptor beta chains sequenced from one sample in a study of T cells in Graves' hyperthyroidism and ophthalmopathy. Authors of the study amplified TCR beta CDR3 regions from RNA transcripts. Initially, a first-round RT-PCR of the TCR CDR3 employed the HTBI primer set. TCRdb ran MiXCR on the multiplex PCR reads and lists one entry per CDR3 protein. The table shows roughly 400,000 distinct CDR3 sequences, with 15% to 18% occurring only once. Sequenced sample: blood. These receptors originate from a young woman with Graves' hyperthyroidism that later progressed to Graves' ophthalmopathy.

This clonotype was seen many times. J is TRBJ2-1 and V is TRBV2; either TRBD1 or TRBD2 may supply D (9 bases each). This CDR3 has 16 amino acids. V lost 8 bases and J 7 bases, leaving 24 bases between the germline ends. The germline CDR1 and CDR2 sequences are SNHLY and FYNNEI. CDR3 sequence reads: CASGTGIRGRENEQFF. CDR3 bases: TGTGCCAGCGGGACAGGGATCCGCGGGAGGGAAAATGAGCAGTTCTTC.

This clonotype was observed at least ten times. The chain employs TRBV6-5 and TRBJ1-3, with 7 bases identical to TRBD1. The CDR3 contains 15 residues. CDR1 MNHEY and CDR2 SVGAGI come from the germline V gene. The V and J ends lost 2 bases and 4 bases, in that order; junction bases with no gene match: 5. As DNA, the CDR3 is TGTGCCAGCAGTTACGAAACAGGGGCGGGAAACACCATATATTTT. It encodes CASSYETGAGNTIYF.

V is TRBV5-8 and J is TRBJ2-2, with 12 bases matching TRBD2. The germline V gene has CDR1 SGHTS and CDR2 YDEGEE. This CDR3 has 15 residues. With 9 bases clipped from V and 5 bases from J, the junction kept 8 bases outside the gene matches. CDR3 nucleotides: TGTGCCACCGCCAGACTAGCGGGAGTTACCGGGGAGCTGTTTTTT. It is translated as CATARLAGVTGELFF.

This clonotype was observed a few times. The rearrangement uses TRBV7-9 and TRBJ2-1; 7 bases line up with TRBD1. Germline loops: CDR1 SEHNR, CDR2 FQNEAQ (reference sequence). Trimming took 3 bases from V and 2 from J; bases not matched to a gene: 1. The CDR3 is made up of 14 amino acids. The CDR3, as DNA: TGTGCCAGCAGCTTGGGACAGACCTACAATGAGCAGTTCTTC. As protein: CASSLGQTYNEQFF.

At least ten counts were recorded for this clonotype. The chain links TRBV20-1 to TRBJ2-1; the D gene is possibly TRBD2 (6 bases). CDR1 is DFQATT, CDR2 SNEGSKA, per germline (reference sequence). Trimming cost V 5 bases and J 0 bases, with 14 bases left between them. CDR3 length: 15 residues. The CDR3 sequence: CSARKRASSYNEQFF. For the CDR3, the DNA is TGCAGTGCTCGTAAGCGGGCGAGCTCCTACAATGAGCAGTTCTTC.

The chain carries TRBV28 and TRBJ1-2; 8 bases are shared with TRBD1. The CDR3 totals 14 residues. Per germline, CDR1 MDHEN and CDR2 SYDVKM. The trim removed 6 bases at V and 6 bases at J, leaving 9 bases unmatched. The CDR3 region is CASSLQGTGHGYTF. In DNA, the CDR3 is TGTGCCAGCAGCCTACAGGGGACAGGCCATGGCTACACCTTC.

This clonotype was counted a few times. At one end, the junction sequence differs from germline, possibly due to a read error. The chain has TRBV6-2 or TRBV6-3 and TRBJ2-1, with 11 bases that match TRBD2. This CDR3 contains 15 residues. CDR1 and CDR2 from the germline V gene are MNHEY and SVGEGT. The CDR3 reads CAGSPLAGEYNEQFF. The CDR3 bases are TGTGCCGGCAGTCCACTAGCGGGAGAATACAATGAGCAGTTCTTC.

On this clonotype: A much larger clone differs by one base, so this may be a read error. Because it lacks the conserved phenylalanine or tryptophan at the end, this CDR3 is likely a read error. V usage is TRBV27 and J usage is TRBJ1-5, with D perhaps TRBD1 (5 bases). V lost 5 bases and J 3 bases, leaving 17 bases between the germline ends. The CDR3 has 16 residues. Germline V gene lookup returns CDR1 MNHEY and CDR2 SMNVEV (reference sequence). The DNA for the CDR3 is TGTGCCAGCAGTCCCTGGGGCCGGGCAGTCAATCAGCCCCAGCATCTT. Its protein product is CASSPWGRAVNQPQHL.

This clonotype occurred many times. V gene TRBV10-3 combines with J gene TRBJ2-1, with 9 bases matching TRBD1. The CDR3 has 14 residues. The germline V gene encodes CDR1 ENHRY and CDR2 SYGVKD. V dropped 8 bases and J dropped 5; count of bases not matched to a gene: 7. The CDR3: CAISGGQGNNEQFF. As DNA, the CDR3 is TGTGCCATCTCTGGGGGACAGGGTAACAATGAGCAGTTCTTC.

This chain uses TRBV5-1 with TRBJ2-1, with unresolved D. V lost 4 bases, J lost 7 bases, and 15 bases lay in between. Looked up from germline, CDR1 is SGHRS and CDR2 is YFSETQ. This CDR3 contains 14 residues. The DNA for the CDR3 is TGCGCCAGCAGCGATCGTTCGGTCATGAATGAGCAGTTCTTC. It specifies CASSDRSVMNEQFF. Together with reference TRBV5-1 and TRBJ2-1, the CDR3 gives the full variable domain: KAGVTQTPRYLIKTRGQQVTLSCSPISGHRSVSWYQQTPGQGLQFLFEYFSETQRNKGNFPGRFSGRQFSNSRSEMNVSTLELGDSALYLCASSDRSVMNEQFFGPGTRLTVL.

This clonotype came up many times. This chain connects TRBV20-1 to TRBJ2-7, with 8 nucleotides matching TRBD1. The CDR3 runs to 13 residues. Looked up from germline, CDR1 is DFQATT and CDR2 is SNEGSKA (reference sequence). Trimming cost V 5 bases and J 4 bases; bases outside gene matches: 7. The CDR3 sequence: CSAPRTGSYEQYF. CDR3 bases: TGCAGTGCTCCGCGGACAGGGTCGTACGAGCAGTACTTC.

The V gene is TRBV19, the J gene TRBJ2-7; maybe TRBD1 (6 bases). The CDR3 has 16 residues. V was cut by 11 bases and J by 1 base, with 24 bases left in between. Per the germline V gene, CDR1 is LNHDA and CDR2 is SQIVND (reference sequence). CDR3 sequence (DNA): TGTGCCCCGGGGTCGGAGCGTGGGGGCTCTTCCTACGAGCAGTACTTC. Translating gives CAPGSERGGSSYEQYF.

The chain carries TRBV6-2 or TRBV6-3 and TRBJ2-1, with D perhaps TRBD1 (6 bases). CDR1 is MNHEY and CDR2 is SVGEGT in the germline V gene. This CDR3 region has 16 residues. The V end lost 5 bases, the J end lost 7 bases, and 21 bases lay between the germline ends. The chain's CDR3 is CASSRVKETGLNEQFF. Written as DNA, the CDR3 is TGTGCCAGCAGTCGCGTGAAAGAAACAGGGTTGAATGAGCAGTTCTTC.

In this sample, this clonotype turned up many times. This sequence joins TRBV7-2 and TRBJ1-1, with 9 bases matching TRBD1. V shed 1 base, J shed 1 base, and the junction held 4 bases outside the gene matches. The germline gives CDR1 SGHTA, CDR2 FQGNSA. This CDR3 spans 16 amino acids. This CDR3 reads CASSLVTGGPNTEAFF. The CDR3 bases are TGTGCCAGCAGCTTAGTTACAGGGGGCCCGAACACTGAAGCTTTCTTT. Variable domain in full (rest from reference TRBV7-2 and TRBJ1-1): GAGVSQSPSNKVTEKGKDVELRCDPISGHTALYWYRQSLGQGLEFLIYFQGNSAPDKSGLPSDRFSAERTGGSVSTLTIQRTQQEDSAVYLCASSLVTGGPNTEAFFGQGTRLTVV.

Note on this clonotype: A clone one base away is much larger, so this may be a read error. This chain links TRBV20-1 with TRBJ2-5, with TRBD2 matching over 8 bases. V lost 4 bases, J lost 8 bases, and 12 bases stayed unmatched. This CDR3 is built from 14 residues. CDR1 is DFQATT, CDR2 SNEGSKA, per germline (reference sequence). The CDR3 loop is CSATSGRTGDTQYF. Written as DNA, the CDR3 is TGCAGTGCTACAAGCGGGAGAACGGGGGATACCCAGTACTTC.